The 8 T cell receptor beta chains in this list originate from one sample, sequenced in a study of tumor-infiltrating lymphocytes in primary liver carcinoma. Researchers drew blood RNA from unsorted whole blood and extracted germline DNA as well. A constant-region primer primed TCR beta cDNA synthesis from about 550 ng of total RNA. Slightly modified ARM-PCR served as the procedure for the TCR beta libraries. These libraries came from three rounds of nested multiplex PCR. Two initial PCR rounds of roughly 10 cycles each paired TRBV1-TRBV30 forward primers with a C-beta reverse primer. TCRdb used MiXCR to reprocess the multiplex PCR reads, holding one entry per CDR3 protein. The table has 300,000 to 400,000 distinct CDR3 sequences, about 65% seen once. The sample was peripheral blood. The receptors originated from a man aged 35 to 55 with primary liver carcinoma and hepatitis B virus infection.

Turning to this clonotype: The junction departs from germline at one end; a sequencing error may be responsible. This chain connects TRBV5-6 to TRBJ2-1; D remains ambiguous. The CDR3 has 14 amino acids. The germline CDR1 and CDR2 sequences are SGHDT and YYEEEE. CDR3 region: CASGLGSRDNEQFF. CDR3 nucleotide sequence: TGTGCCAGCGGCTTAGGCTCTAGAGATAATGAGCAGTTCTTC.

About this clonotype: One end of the junction fails to match germline, which may point to a read error. The rearrangement uses TRBV29-1 and TRBJ2-1; maybe TRBD2 (5 bases). Germline values: CDR1 SQVTM, CDR2 ANQGSEA. CDR3 length: 16 amino acids. The CDR3, as DNA: TGCAGCGTTCCTACATCGACTAACGGGATCAACGATGAGCAGCTCTTT. It encodes CSVPTSTNGINDEQLF.

The CDR3 region has the DNA TGTTCTAGCAGCCTGACAGGGGCGGGCACAGATACGCAGTATTTT. Translated, it gives CSSSLTGAGTDTQYF. V usage is TRBV11-2 and J usage is TRBJ2-3; 8 bases map to TRBD1. The germline V gene encodes CDR1 SGHAT and CDR2 FQNNGV. The CDR3 contains 15 residues.

CDR3 sequence: CASRGGWTGIHEQYF. The CDR3 DNA is TGTGCCAGCAGGGGAGGCTGGACAGGGATCCACGAGCAGTACTTC. The J gene is TRBJ2-7, the V gene TRBV14; 8 bases align to TRBD1. The ends lost 6 bases at V and 5 bases at J; junction bases unmatched: 12. The CDR3 consists of 15 residues. Germline CDR1 and CDR2: SGHDN and FVKESK.

This clonotype occurred once. Without the conserved terminal phenylalanine or tryptophan, this CDR3 likely stems from a read error. J is TRBJ1-5 and V is TRBV4-1; maybe TRBD1 (6 bases). The CDR3 consists of 15 residues. Germline V gene lookup returns CDR1 MGHRA and CDR2 YSYEKL. Trimming left V 6 bases short and J 6 bases short, with 18 bases between. The CDR3 loop is CASSREQGTSQPQHS. The CDR3 DNA reads as TGCGCCAGCAGTCGGGAACAGGGCACGTCTCAGCCCCAGCATTCT.

This clonotype was counted only a few times. The rearrangement uses TRBV5-6 and TRBJ2-7; D is undetermined. This CDR3 has 15 residues. The V gene's germline CDR1 is SGHDT and CDR2 YYEEEE. The germline V and J ends were trimmed by 0 bases and 5 bases, with 15 bases remaining between them. The CDR3: CASSLEIGLRNEQYF. For the CDR3, the DNA is TGTGCCAGCAGCTTGGAAATAGGGTTGAGAAACGAGCAGTACTTC.

The rearrangement joins TRBV5-4 to TRBJ2-4; a possible D gene is TRBD2 (6 bases). Germline V gene lookup returns CDR1 SGHNT and CDR2 YYREEE (reference sequence). V was clipped by 3 bases and J by 6 bases, with 19 bases between them. CDR3 length equals 16 residues. CDR3 nucleotide sequence: TGTGCCAGCAGCTCAGGGAGTAGCGGTTGGGGAAACATTCAGTACTTC. Protein sequence: CASSSGSSGWGNIQYF.

As concerns this clonotype: The junction and the germline gene differ at one end; a read error may be behind it. This chain joins TRBV14 and TRBJ1-2; D not resolved. This CDR3 contains 15 residues. CDR1 SGHDN and CDR2 FVKESK come from the germline V gene. CDR3 in DNA: TGTCCCAGCAGCCGCGCCGCGGGTTTGGGTATCGGCTACACCTTC. Protein product: CPSSRAAGLGIGYTF.